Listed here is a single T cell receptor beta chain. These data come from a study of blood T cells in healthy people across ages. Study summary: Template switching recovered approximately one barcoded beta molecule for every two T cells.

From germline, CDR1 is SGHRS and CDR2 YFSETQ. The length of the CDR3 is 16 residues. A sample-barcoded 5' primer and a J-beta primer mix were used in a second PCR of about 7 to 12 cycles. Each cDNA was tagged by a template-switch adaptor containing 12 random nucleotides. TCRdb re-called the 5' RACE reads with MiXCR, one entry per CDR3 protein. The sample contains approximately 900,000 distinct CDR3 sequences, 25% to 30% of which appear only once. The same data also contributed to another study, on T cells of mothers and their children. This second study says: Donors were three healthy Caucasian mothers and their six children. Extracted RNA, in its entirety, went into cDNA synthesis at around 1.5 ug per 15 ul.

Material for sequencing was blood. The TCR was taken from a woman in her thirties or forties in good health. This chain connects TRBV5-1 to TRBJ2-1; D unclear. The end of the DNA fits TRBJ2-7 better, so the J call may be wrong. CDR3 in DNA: TGCGCCAGCAGCCCCCAAATAGAAGGGAACCCCTACGAGCAGTACTTC. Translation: CASSPQIEGNPYEQYF.